The 8 T cell receptor beta chains reported below all come from one sample, sequenced in a study of blood T cells in healthy people across ages. It was with a sample-barcoded 5' primer and a J-beta primer mix that a second PCR of roughly 7 to 12 cycles was run. TCRdb redid the calling of the 5' RACE reads with MiXCR, one entry per CDR3 protein. The sample lists 780,000 or so distinct CDR3 sequences, more than 55% occurring once. The sequencing sample was made of blood. These receptors were taken from a man aged 35 to 55 in good health.

The gene calls are TRBV7-8 and TRBJ2-2, with 11 positions matching TRBD1. Trimming removed 5 bases from V and 0 bases from J; junction bases left unmatched: 8. The CDR3 totals 18 residues. The V gene's germline CDR1 is SGHVS and CDR2 FQNEAQ. The CDR3 nucleotides read TGTGCCAGCAGCCCCCGGACAGGGGGCATGGCGAACACCGGGGAGCTGTTTTTT. It yields the protein CASSPRTGGMANTGELFF.

The chain uses TRBV29-1 and TRBJ2-1, with 7 positions matching TRBD1. CDR1 SQVTM and CDR2 ANQGSEA come from the germline V gene. V gave up 5 bases and J gave up 1 base; unmatched junction bases: 2. CDR3 size: 13 residues. The DNA for the CDR3 is TGCAGCGTTCGCAGGGGGTCCTACAATGAGCAGTTCTTC. Translation: CSVRRGSYNEQFF.

The chain joins TRBV28 to TRBJ2-5; the D is unclear. The J call is doubtful: the DNA matches TRBJ2-7 better. Germline loops: CDR1 MDHEN, CDR2 SYDVKM. This CDR3 has 17 amino acids. The CDR3 DNA is TGTGCCAGCAGTTTCTCTCGTCAATACAAGAGCGTCAACGAGCAGTACTTC. Encoded protein: CASSFSRQYKSVNEQYF.

This chain links TRBV6-5 with TRBJ2-5, with D perhaps matching TRBD1 or TRBD2 (5 bases each). Germline V gene lookup returns CDR1 MNHEY and CDR2 SVGAGI. V was trimmed by 4 bases and J by 4 bases, leaving 10 bases between them. CDR3 length: 13 amino acids. CDR3 sequence: CASSWGYGETQYF. The DNA of the CDR3 is TGTGCCAGCAGTTGGGGGTACGGAGAGACCCAGTACTTC.

The gene calls are TRBV4-1 and TRBJ2-5; 7 bases line up with TRBD2. The ends lost 1 base at V and 11 bases at J; junction bases unmatched: 7. Germline CDR1 and CDR2: MGHRA and YSYEKL. The CDR3 length is 13 residues. The CDR3 DNA reads TGCGCCAGCAGCCAAGGGCTAGCGGTGGAGCAGTACTTC. Amino acid sequence: CASSQGLAVEQYF.

CDR3 sequence reads: CASRFRVHYEQYF. The CDR3 DNA follows: TGTGCCAGCAGATTTAGAGTACATTACGAGCAGTACTTC. This chain links TRBV28 with TRBJ2-7; D unresolved. CDR3 length: 13 amino acids. The germline gives CDR1 MDHEN, CDR2 SYDVKM. Deletions cut 6 bases from V and 4 bases from J, with 13 bases between.

V is TRBV10-3 and J is TRBJ2-1, with 7 positions matching TRBD2. Per germline, CDR1 ENHRY and CDR2 SYGVKD. The V segment lost 7 bases and the J segment 5 bases; nucleotides outside the gene matches: 5. The CDR3 has 13 residues. This chain's CDR3 is CAITGTTNNEQFF. In DNA, the CDR3 is TGTGCCATCACCGGGACTACCAACAATGAGCAGTTCTTC.

V is TRBV3-1 and J is TRBJ1-5; the D is unclear. This CDR3 comprises 15 residues. The germline V gene has CDR1 LGHDT and CDR2 YNNKEL (reference sequence). Trimming cost V 4 bases and J 0 bases, with 10 bases left between them. In DNA form, the CDR3 reads TGTGCCAGCAGCCTTGGGCTCTATAGCAATCAGCCCCAGCATTTT. This gives the protein CASSLGLYSNQPQHF.